This record covers a single T cell receptor (beta chain). This sample was taken from a study of tumor-infiltrating lymphocytes in primary liver carcinoma. Study-wide background: Each of the growths was stage T1-T3 N0M0, extending about 4.2 to 11 cm across. Roughly 3.65 to 7.5 million productive TCRbeta reads came from each sample, comparable across tissue types.

Co-extracting RNA and DNA was done with roughly 18-32 mg of unsorted bulk tissue as input. Treatment-naive at the time, the patients had chronic HBV infection. From germline, CDR1 is SGHAT and CDR2 FQNNGV. CDR3 length: 15 amino acids. V lost 3 bases and J 5 bases, leaving 16 bases between the germline ends. The investigators made TCR beta cDNA from approximately 500 ng total RNA, using a constant-region primer. Generation of the TCR beta libraries relied on three nested multiplex PCR rounds using slightly modified ARM-PCR. Use of TRBV1-TRBV30 forward primers with a C-beta reverse primer characterized the first two PCR rounds, which lasted approximately 11 cycles each. From the multiplex PCR reads, TCRdb called clonotypes with MiXCR, one entry per CDR3 protein. The sample includes more than 60,000 distinct CDR3 sequences, more than 60% of them seen just once.

The sequence was obtained from a man in his forties with primary liver carcinoma and hepatitis B virus infection. The chain has TRBV11-2 and TRBJ2-5, with TRBD1 as a possible D gene (5 bases). The material sequenced was liver tumor tissue from sampling region 4. Subset defined: tumor region T4, right-lateral pole. The CDR3 DNA sequence: TGTGCCAGCAGCTTCCAAACCTCAGGGCGGGAGACCCAGTACTTC. This translates into CASSFQTSGRETQYF.